This is a list of T cell receptor beta chains from one sample in a study of metastatic and nonmetastatic thyroid tumors. With MiXCR, TCRdb called clones anew from the PCR reads. Of just under 20,000 clones detected, about 20% appear once; the ten largest clones hold less than 10%. The sample taken for sequencing was adjacent normal tissue. The receptor source for this set is a female donor with papillary thyroid cancer or a benign thyroid nodule (not recorded which). Some clones in this sample may be carry-over from other donors' samples. CDR3s include the opening cysteine and the closing phenylalanine or tryptophan. The D gene is left open where the match is weak. Size is omitted from some rows. Given values are once, few, many or a class for expanded clones.

>TRBV10-1|TRBJ2-3|many|.
CASQGQGPDTQYF
TGCGCCAGCCAGGGGCAGGGACCAGATACGCAGTATTTT
>TRBV2|TRBJ1-5|.|.
CASSEASGEMNRPQHF
TGTGCCAGCAGTGAAGCTTCGGGGGAAATGAACCGGCCCCAGCATTTT
>TRBV7-2|TRBJ2-1|medium-sized|TRBD2
CASSRLAGNYNEQFF
TGTGCCAGCAGCCGACTAGCGGGAAACTACAATGAGCAGTTCTTC
>TRBV18|TRBJ2-7|.|TRBD2
CASSPPLAGGSYEQYF
TGTGCCAGCTCACCACCCTTAGCGGGAGGCTCCTACGAGCAGTACTTC
>TRBV20-1|TRBJ2-7|medium-sized|.
CSARGRDREQYF
TGCAGTGCTAGAGGCAGGGACCGCGAGCAGTACTTC
>TRBV9|TRBJ2-3|few|TRBD2
CASSLSGGFTDTQYF
TGTGCCAGCAGCTTGAGCGGGGGGTTCACAGATACGCAGTATTTT
>TRBV9|TRBJ2-3|many|TRBD2
CASSVGSSGTSSSTDTQYF
TGTGCCAGCAGCGTAGGGAGTAGCGGGACCTCTTCTAGCACAGATACGCAGTATTTT
>TRBV4-1|TRBJ1-4|many|.
CASSQVFGRGPTNEKLFF
TGCGCCAGCAGCCAAGTATTCGGAAGGGGACCAACTAATGAAAAACTGTTTTTT
>TRBV7-2|TRBJ1-2|.|.
CASSDYLQDGGYTF
TGTGCCAGCAGCGACTATTTACAGGATGGTGGCTACACCTTC
>TRBV5-1|TRBJ1-2|.|TRBD1
CASSLDGTDIVGGYTF
TGCGCCAGCAGCTTGGATGGGACAGACATTGTCGGGGGCTACACCTTC
>TRBV20-1|TRBJ2-1|.|.
CSAREGAGENNEQFF
TGCAGTGCTAGAGAGGGGGCGGGGGAGAACAATGAGCAGTTCTTC
>TRBV7-2|TRBJ2-1|few|TRBD2
CASSLTASGGYNEQFF
TGTGCCAGCAGCCTTACCGCTAGCGGGGGTTACAATGAGCAGTTCTTC
>TRBV12-3/TRBV12-4|TRBJ2-3|few|.
CASSLSPRGDTQYF
TGTGCCAGCAGTTTATCTCCGCGGGGAGATACGCAGTATTTT
>TRBV6-1|TRBJ1-5|.|TRBD1
CASSSTTGWGNQPQHF
TGTGCCAGCAGCTCGACGACAGGGTGGGGCAATCAGCCCCAGCATTTT
>TRBV7-2|TRBJ2-5|.|.
CASSLWGAARETQYF
TGTGCCAGCAGCTTGTGGGGAGCAGCGAGGGAGACCCAGTACTTC
>TRBV7-2|TRBJ1-2|.|.
CASSLAVGGSMKGYTF
TGTGCCAGCAGCTTAGCAGTCGGGGGAAGTATGAAAGGCTACACCTTC
>TRBV20-1|TRBJ2-7|.|.
CSARNQFYEQYF
TGCAGTGCTAGAAACCAGTTCTACGAGCAGTACTTC
>TRBV19|TRBJ2-3|.|.
CASSVQAAITDTQYF
TGTGCCAGTAGTGTACAGGCGGCGATCACAGATACGCAGTATTTT
>TRBV19|TRBJ1-1|few|.
CASSWGDTEAFF
TGTGCCAGTAGTTGGGGGGATACTGAAGCTTTCTTT
>TRBV3-1|TRBJ2-7|many|.
CASGGEEDPPYEQYF
TGTGCCAGTGGGGGAGAGGAGGATCCTCCCTACGAGCAGTACTTC
>TRBV5-4|TRBJ1-1|many|TRBD1
CASSFFGDRGTEAFF
TGTGCCAGCAGCTTCTTCGGAGACAGGGGAACTGAAGCTTTCTTT
>TRBV5-1|TRBJ2-1|few|.
CASSQGKGFDEQFF
TGCGCCAGCAGCCAAGGGAAGGGTTTCGATGAGCAGTTCTTC
>TRBV6-1|TRBJ1-1|.|.
CASIKGGTEAFF
TGTGCCAGTATTAAAGGGGGCACTGAAGCTTTCTTT
>TRBV6-1|TRBJ2-7|many|.
CASSPGLAAYEQYF
TGTGCCAGCAGTCCGGGACTTGCAGCCTACGAGCAGTACTTC
>TRBV20-1|TRBJ2-2|once|.
CSAPFQSGRELFF
TGCAGTGCTCCCTTCCAGAGCGGACGGGAGCTGTTTTTT
>TRBV25-1|TRBJ2-7|few|TRBD1
CASSSTTGTVEYF
TGTGCCAGCAGTAGCACCACCGGGACAGTGGAGTACTTC
>TRBV19|TRBJ2-3|few|.
CASSDSRDTQYF
TGTGCCAGTAGTGATAGCAGGGATACGCAGTATTTT
>TRBV15|TRBJ1-6|.|TRBD1
CATSREDRGLSPLHF
TGTGCCACCAGCAGAGAGGACAGGGGGCTTTCACCCCTCCACTTT
>TRBV30|TRBJ1-1|medium-sized|.
CAWSMSLEAFF
TGTGCCTGGAGTATGTCTCTTGAAGCTTTCTTT
>TRBV11-1|TRBJ1-6|.|.
CASSLGDWGGTSPLHF
TGTGCCAGCAGCTTAGGAGACTGGGGAGGTACTTCACCCCTCCACTTT
>TRBV20-1|TRBJ2-7|once|.
CSASSVQADPYEQYF
TGCAGTGCTAGTTCGGTTCAAGCGGACCCCTACGAGCAGTACTTC
>TRBV7-4|TRBJ2-6|.|.
CASILSHYPPPGANVLTF
TGTGCCAGCATCTTAAGCCATTATCCCCCCCCTGGGGCCAACGTCCTGACTTTC
>TRBV27|TRBJ2-7|few|TRBD1
CASSSRQGSYEQYF
TGTGCCAGCAGTAGCCGACAGGGCTCTTACGAGCAGTACTTC
>TRBV2|TRBJ2-7|few|TRBD2
CASMAGGTYEQYF
TGTGCCAGCATGGCGGGAGGGACCTACGAGCAGTACTTC
>TRBV24-1|TRBJ2-3|few|.
CATSDPSGSTSTDTQYF
TGTGCCACCAGTGACCCCTCGGGCTCGACTAGCACAGATACGCAGTATTTT
>TRBV12-3/TRBV12-4|TRBJ2-7|.|TRBD1
CASTSTTGDPTYEQYF
TGTGCCAGCACCTCGACCACAGGGGACCCAACCTACGAGCAGTACTTC
>TRBV20-1|TRBJ1-1|many|.
CSARIGLANTEAFF
TGCAGTGCTAGAATTGGGTTGGCGAACACTGAAGCTTTCTTT
>TRBV6-1|TRBJ2-7|.|.
CASSELSPPEQYF
TGTGCCAGCAGTGAACTCTCCCCCCCCGAGCAGTACTTC
>TRBV19|TRBJ2-5|few|.
CASSIREIQETQYF
TGTGCCAGTAGTATCCGGGAGATCCAAGAGACCCAGTACTTC
>TRBV5-1|TRBJ1-2|.|.
CASSDLGGYTF
TGCGCCAGCAGCGACCTTGGCGGCTACACCTTC